This T cell receptor beta chain is from a study of blood T cell repertoires in COVID-19. Using immunoSEQ multiplex PCR, the repertoire was profiled, and TCRdb retains in-frame clones only, with some absent. Of over 200,000 clones listed, roughly 87% are singletons. Germline lookup yields CDR1 GTSNPN and CDR2 SVGIG (reference sequence). The CDR3 runs 15 residues. Trimming pared 3 bases from V and 6 bases from J, leaving 18 bases between. This chain links TRBV30 with TRBJ1-5; a weak D match, TRBD1 (5 bases). This TCR was recovered from a man aged 30-40 years who had recovered from COVID-19. Sequences were obtained from PBMCs or T cells enriched from blood (not recorded which). CDR3 nucleotide sequence: TGTGCCTGGAGGCCTAAGGGGATTTCAGGTCAGCCCCAGCATTTT. As protein: CAWRPKGISGQPQHF.